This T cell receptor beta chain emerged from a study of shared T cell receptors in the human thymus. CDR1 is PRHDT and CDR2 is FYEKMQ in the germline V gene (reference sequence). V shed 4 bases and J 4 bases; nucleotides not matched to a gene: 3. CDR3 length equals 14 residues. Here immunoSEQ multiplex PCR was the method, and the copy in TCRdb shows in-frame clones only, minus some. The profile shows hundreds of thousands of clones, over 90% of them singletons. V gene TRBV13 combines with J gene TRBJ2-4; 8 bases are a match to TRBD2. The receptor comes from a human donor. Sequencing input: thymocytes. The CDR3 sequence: CASSSLADKNIQYF. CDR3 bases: TGTGCCAGCAGCTCACTAGCGGATAAAAACATTCAGTACTTC.